This TCR beta chain emerged from a study of response to subunit inactivated influenza vaccine. TCRdb used MiXCR to reprocess the RT-PCR reads, holding one entry per CDR3 protein. The sample has fewer than 250,000 distinct CDR3 sequences, around 14% seen once. CDR1 and CDR2 (germline): SGHVS, FNYEAQ. This CDR3 is built from 16 residues. After removal of 1 base from V and 2 bases from J, the junction contained 4 bases not matched to a gene. Sample: CD8+ T cells sorted from PBMCs, taken roughly 5 days after vaccination. This receptor was identified in a man between 45 and 60 years old who received an inactivated influenza vaccine. The gene calls are TRBV7-6 and TRBJ2-1, with 8 positions matching TRBD1. CDR3 amino acids: CASSLGTGSAYNEQFF. Here the CDR3 DNA reads TGTGCCAGCAGCTTAGGGACAGGGTCTGCCTACAATGAGCAGTTCTTC.